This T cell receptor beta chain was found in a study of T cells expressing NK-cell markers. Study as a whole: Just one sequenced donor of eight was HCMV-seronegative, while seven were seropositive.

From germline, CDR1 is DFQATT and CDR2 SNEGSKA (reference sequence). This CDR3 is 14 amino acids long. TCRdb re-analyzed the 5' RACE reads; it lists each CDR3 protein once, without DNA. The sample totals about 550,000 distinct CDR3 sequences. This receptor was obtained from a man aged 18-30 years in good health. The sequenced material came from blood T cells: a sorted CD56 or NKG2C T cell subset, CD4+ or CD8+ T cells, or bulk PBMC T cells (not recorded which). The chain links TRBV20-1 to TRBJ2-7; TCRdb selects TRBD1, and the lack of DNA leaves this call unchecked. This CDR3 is CSARGPRSVYEQYF.